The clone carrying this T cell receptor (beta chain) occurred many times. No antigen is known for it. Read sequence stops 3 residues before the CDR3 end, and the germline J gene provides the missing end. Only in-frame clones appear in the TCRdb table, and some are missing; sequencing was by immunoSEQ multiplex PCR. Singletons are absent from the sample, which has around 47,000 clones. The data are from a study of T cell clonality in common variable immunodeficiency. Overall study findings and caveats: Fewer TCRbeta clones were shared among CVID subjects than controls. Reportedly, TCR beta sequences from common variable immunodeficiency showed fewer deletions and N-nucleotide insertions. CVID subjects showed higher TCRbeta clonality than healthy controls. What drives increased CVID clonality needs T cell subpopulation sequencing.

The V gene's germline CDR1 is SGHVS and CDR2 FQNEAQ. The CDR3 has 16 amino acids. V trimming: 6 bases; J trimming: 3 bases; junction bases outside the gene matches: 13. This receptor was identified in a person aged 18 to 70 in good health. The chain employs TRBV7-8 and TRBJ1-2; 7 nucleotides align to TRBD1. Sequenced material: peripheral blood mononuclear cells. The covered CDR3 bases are TGTGCCAGCAGTTACTCAGGGACAGACCCTCACTATGGC. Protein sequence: CASSYSGTDPHYG. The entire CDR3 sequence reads CASSYSGTDPHYGYTF.